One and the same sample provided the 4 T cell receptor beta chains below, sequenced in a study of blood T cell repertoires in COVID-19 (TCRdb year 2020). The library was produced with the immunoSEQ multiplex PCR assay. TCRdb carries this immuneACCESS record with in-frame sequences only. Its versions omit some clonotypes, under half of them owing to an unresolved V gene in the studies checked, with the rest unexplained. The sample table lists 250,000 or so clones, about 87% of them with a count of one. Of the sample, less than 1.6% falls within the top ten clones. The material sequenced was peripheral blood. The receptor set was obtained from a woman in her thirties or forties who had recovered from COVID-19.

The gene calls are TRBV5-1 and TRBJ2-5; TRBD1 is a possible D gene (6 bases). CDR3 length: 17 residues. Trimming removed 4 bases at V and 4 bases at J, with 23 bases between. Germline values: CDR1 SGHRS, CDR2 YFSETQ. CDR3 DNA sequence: TGCGCCAGCAGCGGACGGACGACAGGTCCCTCGGGAGAGACCCAGTACTTC. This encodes CASSGRTTGPSGETQYF.

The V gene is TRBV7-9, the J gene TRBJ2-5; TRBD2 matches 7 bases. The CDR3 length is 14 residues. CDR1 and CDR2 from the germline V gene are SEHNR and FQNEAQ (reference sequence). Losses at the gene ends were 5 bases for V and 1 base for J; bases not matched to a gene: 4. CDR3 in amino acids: CASSARGVQETQYF. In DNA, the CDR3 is TGTGCCAGCAGCGCCCGGGGGGTCCAAGAGACCCAGTACTTC.

For the CDR3, the DNA is TGTGCCAGCAGTTACGGGCGGCGGGGGGCGACAGATACGCAGTATTTT. Translation gives CASSYGRRGATDTQYF. This chain links TRBV6-6 with TRBJ2-3; 8 nucleotides align to TRBD2. V was pared by 2 bases and J by 3 bases, with 7 bases of the junction left unmatched. CDR3 length: 16 amino acids. CDR1 and CDR2 (germline): MNHNY, SVGAGI (reference sequence).

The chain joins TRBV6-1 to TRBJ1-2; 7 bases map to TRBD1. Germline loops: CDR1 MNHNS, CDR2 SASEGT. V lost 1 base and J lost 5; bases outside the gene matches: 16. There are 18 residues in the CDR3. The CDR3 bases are TGTGCCAGCAGTGAAGGGCGGACAGGCCCACGCCGGCCTTATGGCTACACCTTC. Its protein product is CASSEGRTGPRRPYGYTF.